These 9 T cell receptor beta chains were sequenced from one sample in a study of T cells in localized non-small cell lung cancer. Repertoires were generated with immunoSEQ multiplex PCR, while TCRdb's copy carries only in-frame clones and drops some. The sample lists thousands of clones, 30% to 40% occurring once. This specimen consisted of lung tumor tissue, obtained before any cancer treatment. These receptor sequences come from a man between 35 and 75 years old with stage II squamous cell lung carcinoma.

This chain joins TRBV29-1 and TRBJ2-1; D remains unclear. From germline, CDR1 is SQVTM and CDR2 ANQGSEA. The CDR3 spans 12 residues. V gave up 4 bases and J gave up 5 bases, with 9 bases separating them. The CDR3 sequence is CSVVSPNNEQFF. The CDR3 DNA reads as TGCAGCGTTGTTTCACCTAACAATGAGCAGTTCTTC.

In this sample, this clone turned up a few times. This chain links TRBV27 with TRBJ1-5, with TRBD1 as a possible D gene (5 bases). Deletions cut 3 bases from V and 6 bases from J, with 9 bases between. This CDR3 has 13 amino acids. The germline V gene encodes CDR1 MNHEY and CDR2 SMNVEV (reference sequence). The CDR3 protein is CASSFRGSQPQHF. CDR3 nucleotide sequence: TGTGCCAGCAGTTTTCGGGGCTCTCAGCCCCAGCATTTT.

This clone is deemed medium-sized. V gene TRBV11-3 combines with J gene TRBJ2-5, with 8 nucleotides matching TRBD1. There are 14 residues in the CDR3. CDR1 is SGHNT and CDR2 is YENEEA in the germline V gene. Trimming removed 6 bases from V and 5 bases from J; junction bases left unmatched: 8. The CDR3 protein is CASSFDRGRETQYF. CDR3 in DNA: TGTGCCAGCAGTTTCGACAGGGGACGTGAGACCCAGTACTTC.

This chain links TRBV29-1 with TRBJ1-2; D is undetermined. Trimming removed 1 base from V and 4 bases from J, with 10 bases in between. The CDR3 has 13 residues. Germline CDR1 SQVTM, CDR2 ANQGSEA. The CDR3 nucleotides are TGCAGCGTTGAAGTTACCGATCCCTATGGCTACACCTTC. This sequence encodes CSVEVTDPYGYTF.

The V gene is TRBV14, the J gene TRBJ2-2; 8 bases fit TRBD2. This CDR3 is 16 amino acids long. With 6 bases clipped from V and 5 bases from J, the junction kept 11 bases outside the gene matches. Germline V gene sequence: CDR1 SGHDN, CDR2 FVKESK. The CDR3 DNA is TGTGCCAGCAGGGAGAACACGGGACTAGAAACCGGGGAGCTGTTTTTT. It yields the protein CASRENTGLETGELFF. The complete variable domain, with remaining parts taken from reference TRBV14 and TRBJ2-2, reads EAGVTQFPSHSVIEKGQTVTLRCDPISGHDNLYWYRRVMGKEIKFLLHFVKESKQDESGMPNNRFLAERTGGTYSTLKVQPAELEDSGVYFCASRENTGLETGELFFGEGSRLTVL.

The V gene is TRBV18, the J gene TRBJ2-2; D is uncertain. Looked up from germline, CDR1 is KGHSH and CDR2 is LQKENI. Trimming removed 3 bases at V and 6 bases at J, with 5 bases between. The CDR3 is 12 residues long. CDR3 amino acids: CASSPLPGELFF. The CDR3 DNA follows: TGTGCCAGCTCACCTTTGCCCGGGGAGCTGTTTTTT.

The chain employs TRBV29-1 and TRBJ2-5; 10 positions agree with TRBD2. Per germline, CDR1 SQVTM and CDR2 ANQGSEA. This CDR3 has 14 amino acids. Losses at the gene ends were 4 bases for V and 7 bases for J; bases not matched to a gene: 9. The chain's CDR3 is CSVAASGGAGTQYF. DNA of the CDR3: TGCAGCGTTGCGGCGAGCGGGGGGGCAGGGACCCAGTACTTC.

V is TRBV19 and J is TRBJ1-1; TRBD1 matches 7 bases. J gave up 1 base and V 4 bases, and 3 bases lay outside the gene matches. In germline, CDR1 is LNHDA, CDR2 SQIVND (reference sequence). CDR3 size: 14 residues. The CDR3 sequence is CASSRTGSNTEAFF. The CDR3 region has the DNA TGTGCCAGTAGTAGGACAGGCTCGAACACTGAAGCTTTCTTT.

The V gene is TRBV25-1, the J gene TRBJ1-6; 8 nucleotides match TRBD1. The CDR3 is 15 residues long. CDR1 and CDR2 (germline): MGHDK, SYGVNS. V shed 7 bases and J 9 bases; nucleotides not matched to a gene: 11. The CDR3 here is CASKGADRVGSPLHF. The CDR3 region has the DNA TGTGCCAGCAAGGGTGCGGACAGGGTCGGTTCACCCCTCCACTTT.